This T cell receptor (beta chain) was identified in a study of blood T cell repertoires in COVID-19. Study context: Whether acute or convalescent, the COVID-19 samples came from the United States, Italy and Spain. Sample material is recorded as cDNA or gDNA derived from T cells, B-cell-depleted T cells, or PBMCs.

This CDR3 spans 13 amino acids. The germline gives CDR1 SGHRS, CDR2 YFSETQ. The V gene lost 9 bases and the J gene lost 3 bases, with 15 bases spanning the gap. Profiling relied on immunoSEQ multiplex PCR, and the TCRdb table lists in-frame clones only, not all of them. The sample lists roughly 430,000 clones, about 88% occurring once. Which cohort a participant joined came from the clinical history participants gave. Individuals in the exposed group had encountered a COVID-19 case within 2 weeks preceding study entry. The rearrangement links TRBV5-1 to TRBJ1-1; possible D gene TRBD1, 5 bases. This TCR was recovered from a woman aged 18 to 35 who had been exposed to COVID-19. Sequencing was carried out using PBMCs or T cells enriched from blood (not recorded which). This chain's CDR3 is CATSLRGDTEAFF. CDR3 in DNA: TGCGCCACCAGTTTGAGGGGCGACACTGAAGCTTTCTTT.